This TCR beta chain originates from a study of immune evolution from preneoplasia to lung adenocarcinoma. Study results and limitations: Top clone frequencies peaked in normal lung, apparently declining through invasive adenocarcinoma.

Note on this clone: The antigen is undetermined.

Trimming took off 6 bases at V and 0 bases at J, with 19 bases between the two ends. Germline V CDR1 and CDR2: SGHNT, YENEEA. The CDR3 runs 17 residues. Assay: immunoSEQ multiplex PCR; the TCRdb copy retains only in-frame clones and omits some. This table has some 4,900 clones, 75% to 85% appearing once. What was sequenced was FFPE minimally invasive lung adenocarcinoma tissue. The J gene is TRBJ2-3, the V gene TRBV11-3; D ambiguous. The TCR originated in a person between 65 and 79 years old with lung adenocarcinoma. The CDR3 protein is CASSIQRAYTSTDTQYF. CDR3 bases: TGTGCCAGCAGTATCCAAAGGGCCTACACTAGCACAGATACGCAGTATTTT.